The entry below gives a single T cell receptor (beta chain) sequence along with its context. The entry originates in a study of identical twins. All of the donors were Caucasians in good health. MiXCR, applied by TCRdb to the 5' RACE reads, yields one record per CDR3 protein. There are 410,000 or so distinct CDR3 sequences in the sample; roughly 18% occur only once, and about 12% lies in the top ten. Per the germline V gene, CDR1 is SGHTA and CDR2 is FQGNSA. The CDR3 spans 16 residues. Trimming shortened V by 1 base and J by 0 bases, and 10 bases separated the two germline ends. The clonotype originates from a man aged 50-59 years in good health. V gene TRBV7-2 combines with J gene TRBJ2-1; no clear D. The material sequenced was naive T cells sorted from blood. CDR3 nucleotide sequence: TGTGCCAGCAGCTTAGACGGTAGCCTCTCCTACAATGAGCAGTTCTTC. Translated, it gives CASSLDGSLSYNEQFF.